This is a list of T cell receptor beta chains from one sample in a study of blood T cells in healthy people across ages. TCRdb used MiXCR to reprocess the 5' RACE reads, holding one entry per CDR3 protein. The sample holds 600,000 or so distinct CDR3 sequences, around 48% seen once. Sequencing was performed on blood. The receptors stem from a man older than 75 in good health. The CDR3 runs from the conserved cysteine through the conserved F or W. D genes are given only for firm matches. The size entry is marked missing in some rows and otherwise reads once, few, many or a size class.

>.|TRBD1|TRBV19|TRBJ2-7
TGTGCCAGTAGCCACGACAGGGCCCTTGACTACGAGCAGTACTTC
CASSHDRALDYEQYF
>few|TRBD2|TRBV7-2|TRBJ2-3
TGTGCCAGCAGCAGAAGGCTACTAGCGGGAGTTGTAGCAGATACGCAGTATTTT
CASSRRLLAGVVADTQYF
>.|.|TRBV3-1|TRBJ2-1
TGTGCCAGCAGCCAAGAGGAGGAGCAGTTCTTC
CASSQEEEQFF
>few|.|TRBV28|TRBJ2-1
TGTGCCAGCAGTTTATGGGGGGCGTACAATGAGCAGTTCTTC
CASSLWGAYNEQFF
>.|TRBD2|TRBV20-1|TRBJ2-3
TGCAGTGCTAACCTTCTAGCGGGGGGGTCAGATACGCAGTATTTT
CSANLLAGGSDTQYF
>few|.|TRBV20-1|TRBJ1-4
TGCAGTGCTATGGACGCCGGACACTTCGCGAATGAAAAACTGTTTTTT
CSAMDAGHFANEKLFF
>.|TRBD2|TRBV10-3|TRBJ2-3
TGTGCCATCAAAGGTGCGGGAGGGTCCACAGATACGCAGTATTTT
CAIKGAGGSTDTQYF
>.|.|TRBV7-2|TRBJ2-3
TGTGCCAGCAGCACCCCCAACACTAGAGTCGTCACCGGTACGCAGTATTTT
CASSTPNTRVVTGTQYF
>few|.|TRBV7-2|TRBJ1-1
TGTGCCAGCAGCCCGCAGACAGGTTTCAACACTGAAGCTTTCTTT
CASSPQTGFNTEAFF
>few|.|TRBV9|TRBJ2-7
TGTGCCAGCAGCGTAGATGGAGGGTCTAACTACGAGCAGTACTTC
CASSVDGGSNYEQYF
>few|TRBD2|TRBV11-2|TRBJ2-3
TGTGCCAGCAGCTTAATCGGGGGTCAACCGAGGACTAGCGGGGGGGCCAAAGATACGCAGTATTTT
CASSLIGGQPRTSGGAKDTQYF